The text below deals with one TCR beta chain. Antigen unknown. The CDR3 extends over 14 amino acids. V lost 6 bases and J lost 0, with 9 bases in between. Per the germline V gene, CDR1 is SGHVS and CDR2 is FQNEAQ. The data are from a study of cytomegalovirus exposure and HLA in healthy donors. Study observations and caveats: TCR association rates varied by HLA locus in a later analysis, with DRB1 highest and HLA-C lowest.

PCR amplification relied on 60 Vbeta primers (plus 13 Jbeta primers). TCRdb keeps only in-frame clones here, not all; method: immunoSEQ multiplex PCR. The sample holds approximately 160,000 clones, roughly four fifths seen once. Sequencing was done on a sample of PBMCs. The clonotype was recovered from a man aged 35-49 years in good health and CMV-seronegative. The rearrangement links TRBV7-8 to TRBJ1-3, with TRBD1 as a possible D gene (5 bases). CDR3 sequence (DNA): TGTGCCAGCAGTCTGGGGCGCTCTGGAAACACCATATATTTT. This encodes CASSLGRSGNTIYF.